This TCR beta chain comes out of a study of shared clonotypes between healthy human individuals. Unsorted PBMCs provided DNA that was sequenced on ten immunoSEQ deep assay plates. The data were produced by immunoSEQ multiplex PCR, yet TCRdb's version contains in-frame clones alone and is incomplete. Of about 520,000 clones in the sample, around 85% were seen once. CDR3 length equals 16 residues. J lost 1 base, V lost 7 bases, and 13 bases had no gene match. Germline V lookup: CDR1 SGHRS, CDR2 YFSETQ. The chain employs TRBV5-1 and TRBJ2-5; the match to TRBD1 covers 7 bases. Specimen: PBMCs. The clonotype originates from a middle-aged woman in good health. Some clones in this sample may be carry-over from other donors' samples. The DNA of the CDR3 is TGCGCCAGCCCTGGGACAGCCGCGATAACCCAAGAGACCCAGTACTTC. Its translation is CASPGTAAITQETQYF.